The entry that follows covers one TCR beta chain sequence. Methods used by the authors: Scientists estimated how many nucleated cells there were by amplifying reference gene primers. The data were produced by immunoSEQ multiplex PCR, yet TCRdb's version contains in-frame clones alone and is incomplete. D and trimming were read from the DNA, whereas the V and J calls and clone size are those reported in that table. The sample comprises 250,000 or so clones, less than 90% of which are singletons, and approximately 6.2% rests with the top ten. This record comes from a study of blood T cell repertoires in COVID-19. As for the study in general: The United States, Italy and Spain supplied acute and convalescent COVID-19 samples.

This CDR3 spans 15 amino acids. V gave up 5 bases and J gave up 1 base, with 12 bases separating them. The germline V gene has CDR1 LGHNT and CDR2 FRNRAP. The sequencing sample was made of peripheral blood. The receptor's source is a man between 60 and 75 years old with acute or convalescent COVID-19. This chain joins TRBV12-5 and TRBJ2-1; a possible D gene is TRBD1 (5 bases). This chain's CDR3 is CASGALGVSYNEQFF. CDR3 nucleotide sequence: TGTGCTAGTGGTGCCTTAGGGGTATCCTACAATGAGCAGTTCTTC. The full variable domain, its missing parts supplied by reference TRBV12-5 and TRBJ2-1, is DARVTQTPRHKVTEMGQEVTMRCQPILGHNTVFWYRQTMMQGLELLAYFRNRAPLDDSGMPKDRFSAEMPDATLATLKIQPSEPRDSAVYFCASGALGVSYNEQFFGPGTRLTVL.